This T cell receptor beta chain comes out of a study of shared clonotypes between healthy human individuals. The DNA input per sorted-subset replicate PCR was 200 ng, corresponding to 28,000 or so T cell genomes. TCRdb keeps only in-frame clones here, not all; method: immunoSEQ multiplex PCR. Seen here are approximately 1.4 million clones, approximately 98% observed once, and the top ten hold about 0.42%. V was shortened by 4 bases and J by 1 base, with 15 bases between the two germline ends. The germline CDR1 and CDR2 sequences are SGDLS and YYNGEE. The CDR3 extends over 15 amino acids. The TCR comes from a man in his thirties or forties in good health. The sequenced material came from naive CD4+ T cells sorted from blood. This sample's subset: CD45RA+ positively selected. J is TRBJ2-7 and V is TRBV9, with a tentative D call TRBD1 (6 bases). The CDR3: CASSYRDKASYEQYF. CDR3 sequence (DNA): TGTGCCAGCAGCTACCGGGACAAGGCTTCCTACGAGCAGTACTTC.